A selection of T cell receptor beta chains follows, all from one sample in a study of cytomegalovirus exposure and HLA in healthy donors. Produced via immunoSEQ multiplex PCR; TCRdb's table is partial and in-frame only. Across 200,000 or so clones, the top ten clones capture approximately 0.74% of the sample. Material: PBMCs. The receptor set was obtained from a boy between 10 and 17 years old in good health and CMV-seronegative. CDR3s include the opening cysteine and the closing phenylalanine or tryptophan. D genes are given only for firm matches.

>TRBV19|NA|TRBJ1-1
TGTGCCAGTAGTGTGGCAGTCACCACTGAAGCTTTCTTT
CASSVAVTTEAFF
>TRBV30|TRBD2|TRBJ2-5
TGTGCCTACAAGGCGGGAGAGCAAGAGACCCAGTACTTC
CAYKAGEQETQYF
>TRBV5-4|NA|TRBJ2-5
TGTGCCAGCAGCTTGGAACTAGGAGGCCAGACCCAGTACTTC
CASSLELGGQTQYF
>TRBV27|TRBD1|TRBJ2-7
TGTGCCAGCAGTACTGGGACAGGGGTTGGGGAGCAGTACTTC
CASSTGTGVGEQYF
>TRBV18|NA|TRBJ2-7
TGTGCCAGCTCACTAACACAGGGTTTCATGCGCGAGCAGTACTTC
CASSLTQGFMREQYF
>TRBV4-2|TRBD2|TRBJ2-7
TGTGCCAGCAGCTCTAGCGGGGGGAGCCCATACGAGCAGTACTTC
CASSSSGGSPYEQYF
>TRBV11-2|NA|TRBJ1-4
TGTGCCAGCAGGCCAGTCGGGTCAACTAATGAAAAACTGTTTTTT
CASRPVGSTNEKLFF
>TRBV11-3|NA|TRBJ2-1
TGTGCCAGCAGCTGGGTCGCGGGTGAGCAGTTCTTC
CASSWVAGEQFF
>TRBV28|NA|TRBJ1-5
TGTGCCAGCAGTTTATTTTCGGGTAAGAGCAATCAGCCCCAGCATTTT
CASSLFSGKSNQPQHF
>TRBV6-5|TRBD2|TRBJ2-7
TGTGCCAGCCGCGAGTCGGGACTAGCCTACGGGCAGTACTTC
CASRESGLAYGQYF
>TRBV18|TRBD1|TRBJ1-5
TGTGCCAGCTCACCGGTTACAAATACAGGGGTAAATCAGCCCCAGCATTTT
CASSPVTNTGVNQPQHF
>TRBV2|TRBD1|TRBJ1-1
TGTGCCAGTGACAGGGGGCTCACTGAAGCTTTCTTT
CASDRGLTEAFF
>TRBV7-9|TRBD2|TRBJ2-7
TGTGCCAGCAGCTGGGGGGGCGGGAGGATTTACGAGCAGTACTTC
CASSWGGGRIYEQYF
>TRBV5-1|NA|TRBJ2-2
TGCGCCAGCAGCCAAAGAGTTACTGTTAGCACCGGGGAGCTGTTTTTT
CASSQRVTVSTGELFF
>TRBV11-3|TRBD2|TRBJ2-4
TGTGCCAGCAGCCATAGCGGGGGCAACATTCAGTACTTC
CASSHSGGNIQYF
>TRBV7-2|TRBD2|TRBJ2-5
TGTGCCAGCAGCAAAGGACTAGCGGGGGGTCGAGAGACCCAGTACTTC
CASSKGLAGGRETQYF
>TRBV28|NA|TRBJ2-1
TGTGCCGCCCTTTCCCCACTTTATCCCAATGAGCAGTTCTTC
CAALSPLYPNEQFF
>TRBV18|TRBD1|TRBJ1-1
TGTGCCAGCGGGAGACAGGGGGCGGGGGCGAACACTGAAGCTTTCTTT
CASGRQGAGANTEAFF
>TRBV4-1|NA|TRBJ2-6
TGCGCCAGCAGCCAAGATGAGAGGGACTCTGGGGCCAACGTCCTGACTTTC
CASSQDERDSGANVLTF
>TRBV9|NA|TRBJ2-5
TGTGCCAGCAGCGTAGAGGGGGACGGGGGGGAGACCCAGTACTTC
CASSVEGDGGETQYF
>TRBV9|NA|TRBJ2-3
TGTGCCAGCAGCGTAATAGCAGAAACAGATACGCAGTATTTT
CASSVIAETDTQYF
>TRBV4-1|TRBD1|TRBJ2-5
TGCGCCAGCAGCCAAATAGGACAGGGGCGACGGCTGGGTGAGACCCAGTACTTC
CASSQIGQGRRLGETQYF
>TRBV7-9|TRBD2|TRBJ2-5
TGTGCCAGCAGCTTTTGGCGAGCGGGGGGGACCCAGTACTTC
CASSFWRAGGTQYF
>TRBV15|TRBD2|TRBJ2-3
TGTGCCACCAGCAGAGGAAGCGGGGGGCTAAAAGATACGCAGTATTTT
CATSRGSGGLKDTQYF
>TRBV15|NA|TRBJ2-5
TGTGCCACCAGCAGAGATGAGGGCTGGTACGAGACCCAGTACTTC
CATSRDEGWYETQYF
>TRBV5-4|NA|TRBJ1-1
TGTGCCAGCAGCACCTATCAGGGGAACACTGAAGCTTTCTTT
CASSTYQGNTEAFF
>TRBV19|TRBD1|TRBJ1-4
TGTGCCAGTAGTCCGGACACAGGGGGCGACGAAAAACTGTTTTTT
CASSPDTGGDEKLFF